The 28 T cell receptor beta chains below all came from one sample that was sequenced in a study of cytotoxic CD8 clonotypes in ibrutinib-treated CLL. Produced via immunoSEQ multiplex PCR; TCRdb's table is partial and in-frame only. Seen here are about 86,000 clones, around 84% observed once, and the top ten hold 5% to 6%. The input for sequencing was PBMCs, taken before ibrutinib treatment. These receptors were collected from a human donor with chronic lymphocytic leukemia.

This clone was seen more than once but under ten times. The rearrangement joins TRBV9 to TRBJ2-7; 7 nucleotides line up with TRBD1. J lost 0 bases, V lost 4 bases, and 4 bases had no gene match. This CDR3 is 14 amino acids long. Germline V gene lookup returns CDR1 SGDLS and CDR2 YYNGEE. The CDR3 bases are TGTGCCAGCAGCTTGGGACAGTTCTCCTACGAGCAGTACTTC. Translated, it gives CASSLGQFSYEQYF.

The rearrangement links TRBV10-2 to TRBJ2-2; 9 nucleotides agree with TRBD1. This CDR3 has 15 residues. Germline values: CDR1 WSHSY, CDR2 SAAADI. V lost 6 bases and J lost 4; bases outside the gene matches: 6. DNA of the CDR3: TGCGCCAGCAGGAGGACAGGGGAGTTCACCGGGGAGCTGTTTTTT. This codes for CASRRTGEFTGELFF.

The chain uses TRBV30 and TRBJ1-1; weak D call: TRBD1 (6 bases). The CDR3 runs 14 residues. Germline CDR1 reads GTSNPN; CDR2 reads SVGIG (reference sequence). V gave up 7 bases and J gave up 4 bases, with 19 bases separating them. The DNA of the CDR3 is TGTGCCTCGGCAGGGCACCCCAGGGGCACTGAAGCTTTCTTT. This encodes CASAGHPRGTEAFF. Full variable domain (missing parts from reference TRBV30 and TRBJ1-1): SQTIHQWPATLVQPVGSPLSLECTVEGTSNPNLYWYRQAAGRGLQLLFYSVGIGQISSEVPQNLSASRPQDRQFILSSKKLLLSDSGFYLCASAGHPRGTEAFFGQGTRLTVV.

The CDR3, as DNA: TGTGCCTGGTGGAGGGGTAAACTTGGAAACACCATATATTTT. As protein: CAWWRGKLGNTIYF. The chain is built from TRBV30 and TRBJ1-3; the D gene is possibly TRBD1 (5 bases). Germline V gene data show CDR1 as GTSNPN and CDR2 as SVGIG (reference sequence). Trimming stripped 5 bases from V and 3 bases from J, with 14 bases between. This CDR3 spans 14 amino acids.

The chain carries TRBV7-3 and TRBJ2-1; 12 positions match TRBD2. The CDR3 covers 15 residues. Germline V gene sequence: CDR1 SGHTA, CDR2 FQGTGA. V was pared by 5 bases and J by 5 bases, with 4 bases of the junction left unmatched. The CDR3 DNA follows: TGTGCCAGCAGCCTAGGACTAGCGGGAAACAATGAGCAGTTCTTC. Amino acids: CASSLGLAGNNEQFF.

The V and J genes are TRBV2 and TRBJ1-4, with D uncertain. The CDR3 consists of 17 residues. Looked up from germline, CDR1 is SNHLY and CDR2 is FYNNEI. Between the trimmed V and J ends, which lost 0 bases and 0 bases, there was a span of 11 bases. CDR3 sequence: CASSEARGVATNEKLFF. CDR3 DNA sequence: TGTGCCAGCAGTGAAGCACGGGGTGTCGCAACTAATGAAAAACTGTTTTTT.

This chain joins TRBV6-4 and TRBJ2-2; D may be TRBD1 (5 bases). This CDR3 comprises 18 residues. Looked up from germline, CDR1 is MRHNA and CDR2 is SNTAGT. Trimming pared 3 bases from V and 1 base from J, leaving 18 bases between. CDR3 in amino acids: CASSDQGYPSRNTGELFF. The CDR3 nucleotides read TGTGCCAGCAGTGATCAGGGATACCCGTCAAGGAACACCGGGGAGCTGTTTTTT.

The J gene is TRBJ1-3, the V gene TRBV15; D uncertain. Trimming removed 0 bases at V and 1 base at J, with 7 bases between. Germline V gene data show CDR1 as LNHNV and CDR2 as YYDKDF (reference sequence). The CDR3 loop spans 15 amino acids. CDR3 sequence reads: CATSRDWDSGNTIYF. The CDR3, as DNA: TGTGCCACCAGCAGAGATTGGGATTCTGGAAACACCATATATTTT.

CDR3 bases: TGTGCCAGCAACCTCCCCCGCCGACTAGCGAACACAGATACGCAGTATTTT. Translating it yields CASNLPRRLANTDTQYF. V usage is TRBV21-1 and J usage is TRBJ2-3; TRBD2 is the table's D call and was not checked against the DNA. TRBV21-1 is a pseudogene locus. The CDR3 consists of 17 residues.

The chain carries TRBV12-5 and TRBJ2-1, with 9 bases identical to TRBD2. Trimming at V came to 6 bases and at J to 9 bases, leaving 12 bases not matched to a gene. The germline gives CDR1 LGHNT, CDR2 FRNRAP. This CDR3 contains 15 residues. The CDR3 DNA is TGTGCTAGTGGCCTACCCGAGACTAGCGGAGTTGAGCAGTTCTTC. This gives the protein CASGLPETSGVEQFF.

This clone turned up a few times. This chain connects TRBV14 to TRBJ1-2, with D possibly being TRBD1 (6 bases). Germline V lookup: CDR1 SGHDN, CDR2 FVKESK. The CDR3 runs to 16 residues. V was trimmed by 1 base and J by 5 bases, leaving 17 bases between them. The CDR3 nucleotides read TGTGCCAGCAGCCAAGTCCGCCCCGGTCAGGGGTATGGCTACACCTTC. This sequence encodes CASSQVRPGQGYGYTF.

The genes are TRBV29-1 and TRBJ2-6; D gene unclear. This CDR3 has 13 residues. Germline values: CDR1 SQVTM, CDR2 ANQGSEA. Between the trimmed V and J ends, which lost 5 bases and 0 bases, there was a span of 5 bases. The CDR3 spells CSVRSSGANVLTF. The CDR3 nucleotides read TGCAGCGTTAGGAGCTCTGGGGCCAACGTCCTGACTTTC.

CDR3: CASSVPGYLAGELFF. In DNA form, the CDR3 reads TGTGCCAGCAGCGTTCCTGGGTATTTGGCCGGGGAGCTGTTTTTT. The chain recombines TRBV11-2 with TRBJ2-2, with D unclear. Germline lookup yields CDR1 SGHAT and CDR2 FQNNGV. This CDR3 spans 15 amino acids. Between the trimmed V and J ends, which lost 5 bases and 6 bases, there was a span of 16 bases. The full variable domain, with the rest looked up from reference TRBV11-2 and TRBJ2-2, is EAGVAQSPRYKIIEKRQSVAFWCNPISGHATLYWYQQILGQGPKLLIQFQNNGVVDDSQLPKDRFSAERLKGVDSTLKIQPAKLEDSAVYLCASSVPGYLAGELFFGEGSRLTVL.

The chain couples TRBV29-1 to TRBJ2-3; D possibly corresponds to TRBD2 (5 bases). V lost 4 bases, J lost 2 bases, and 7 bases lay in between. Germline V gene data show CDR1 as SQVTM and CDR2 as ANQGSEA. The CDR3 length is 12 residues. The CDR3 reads CSVGGFTDTQYF. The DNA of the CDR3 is TGCAGCGTTGGAGGGTTCACAGATACGCAGTATTTT.

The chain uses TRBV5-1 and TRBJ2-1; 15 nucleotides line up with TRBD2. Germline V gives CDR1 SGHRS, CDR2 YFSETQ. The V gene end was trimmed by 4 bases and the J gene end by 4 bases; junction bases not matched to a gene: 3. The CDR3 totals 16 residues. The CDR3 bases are TGCGCCAGCAGCCTAGGGACTAGCGGGAGGTACAATGAGCAGTTCTTC. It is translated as CASSLGTSGRYNEQFF. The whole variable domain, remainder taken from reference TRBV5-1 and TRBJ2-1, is KAGVTQTPRYLIKTRGQQVTLSCSPISGHRSVSWYQQTPGQGLQFLFEYFSETQRNKGNFPGRFSGRQFSNSRSEMNVSTLELGDSALYLCASSLGTSGRYNEQFFGPGTRLTVL.

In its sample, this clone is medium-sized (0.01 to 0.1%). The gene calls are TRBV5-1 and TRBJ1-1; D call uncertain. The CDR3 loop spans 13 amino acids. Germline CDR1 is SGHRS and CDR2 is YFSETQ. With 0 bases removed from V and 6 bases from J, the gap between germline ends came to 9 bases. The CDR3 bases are TGCGCCAGCAGCTTGGCCAAGGGTCCTGAAGCTTTCTTT. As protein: CASSLAKGPEAFF.

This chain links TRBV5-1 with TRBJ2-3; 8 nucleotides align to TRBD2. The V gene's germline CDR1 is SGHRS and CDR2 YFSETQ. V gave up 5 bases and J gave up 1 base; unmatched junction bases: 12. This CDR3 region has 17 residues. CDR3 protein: CASSPDRTSLRTDTQYF. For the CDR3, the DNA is TGCGCCAGCAGTCCAGATAGGACTAGCCTACGCACAGATACGCAGTATTTT.

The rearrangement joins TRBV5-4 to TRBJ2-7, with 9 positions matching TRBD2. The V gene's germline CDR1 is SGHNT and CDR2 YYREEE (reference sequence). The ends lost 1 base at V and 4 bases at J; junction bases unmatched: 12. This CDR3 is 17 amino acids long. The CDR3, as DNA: TGTGCCAGCAGCTTGTTCCTAGCGGGAAAGGGGAGTTACGAGCAGTACTTC. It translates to CASSLFLAGKGSYEQYF. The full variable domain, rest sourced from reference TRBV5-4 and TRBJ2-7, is ETGVTQSPTHLIKTRGQQVTLRCSSQSGHNTVSWYQQALGQGPQFIFQYYREEENGRGNFPPRFSGLQFPNYSSELNVNALELDDSALYLCASSLFLAGKGSYEQYFGPGTRLTVT.

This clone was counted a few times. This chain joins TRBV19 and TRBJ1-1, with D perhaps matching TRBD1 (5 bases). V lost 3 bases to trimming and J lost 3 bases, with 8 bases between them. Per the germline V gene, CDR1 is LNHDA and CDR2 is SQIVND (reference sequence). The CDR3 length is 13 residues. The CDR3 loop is CASSILGDTEAFF. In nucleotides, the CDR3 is TGTGCCAGTAGTATTTTGGGGGACACTGAAGCTTTCTTT.

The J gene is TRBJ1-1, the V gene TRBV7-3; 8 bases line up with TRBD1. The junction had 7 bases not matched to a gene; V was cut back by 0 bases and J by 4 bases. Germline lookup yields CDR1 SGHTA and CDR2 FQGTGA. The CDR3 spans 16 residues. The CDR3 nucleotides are TGTGCCAGCAGCTTAACTGGGGCAGGGGGCCGCACTGAAGCTTTCTTT. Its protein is CASSLTGAGGRTEAFF.

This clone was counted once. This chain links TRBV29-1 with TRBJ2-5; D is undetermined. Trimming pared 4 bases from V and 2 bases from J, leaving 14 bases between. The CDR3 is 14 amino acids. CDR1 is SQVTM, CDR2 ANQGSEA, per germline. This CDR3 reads CSVVRPVPQETQYF. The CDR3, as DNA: TGCAGCGTTGTCAGACCCGTTCCTCAAGAGACCCAGTACTTC. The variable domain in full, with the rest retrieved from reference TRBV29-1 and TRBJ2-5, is SAVISQKPSRDICQRGTSLTIQCQVDSQVTMMFWYRQQPGQSLTLIATANQGSEATYESGFVIDKFPISRPNLTFSTLTVSNMSPEDSSIYLCSVVRPVPQETQYFGPGTRLLVL.

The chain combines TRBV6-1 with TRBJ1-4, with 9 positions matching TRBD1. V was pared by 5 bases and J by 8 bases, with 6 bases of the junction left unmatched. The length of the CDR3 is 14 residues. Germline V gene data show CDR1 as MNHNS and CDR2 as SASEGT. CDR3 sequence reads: CASSWDRETEKLFF. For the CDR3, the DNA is TGTGCCAGCAGTTGGGACAGGGAGACCGAAAAACTGTTTTTT.

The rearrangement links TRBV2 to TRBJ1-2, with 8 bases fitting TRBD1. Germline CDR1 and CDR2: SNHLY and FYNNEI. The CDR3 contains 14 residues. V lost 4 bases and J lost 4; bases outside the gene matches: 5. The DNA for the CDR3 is TGTGCCAGCAGTGGTCGAGACAGGGGCTATGGCTACACCTTC. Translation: CASSGRDRGYGYTF.

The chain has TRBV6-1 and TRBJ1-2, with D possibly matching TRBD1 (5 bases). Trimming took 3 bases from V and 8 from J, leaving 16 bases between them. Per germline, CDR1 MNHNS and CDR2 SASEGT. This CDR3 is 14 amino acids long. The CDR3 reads CASSDQLAGAGYTF. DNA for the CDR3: TGTGCCAGCAGTGACCAACTTGCCGGGGCGGGCTACACCTTC.

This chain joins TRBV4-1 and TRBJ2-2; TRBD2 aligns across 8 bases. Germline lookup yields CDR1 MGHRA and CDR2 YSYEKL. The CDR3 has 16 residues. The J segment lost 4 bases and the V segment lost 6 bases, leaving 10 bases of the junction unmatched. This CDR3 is CASRPRTSFGTGELFF. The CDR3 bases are TGCGCCAGCAGGCCTCGGACTAGCTTTGGCACCGGGGAGCTGTTTTTT.

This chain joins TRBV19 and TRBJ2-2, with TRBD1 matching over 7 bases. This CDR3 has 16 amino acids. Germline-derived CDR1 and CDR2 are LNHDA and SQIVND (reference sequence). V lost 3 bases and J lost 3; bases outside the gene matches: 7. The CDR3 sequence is CASSITGVWDTGELFF. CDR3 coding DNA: TGTGCCAGTAGTATTACAGGGGTATGGGACACCGGGGAGCTGTTTTTT.

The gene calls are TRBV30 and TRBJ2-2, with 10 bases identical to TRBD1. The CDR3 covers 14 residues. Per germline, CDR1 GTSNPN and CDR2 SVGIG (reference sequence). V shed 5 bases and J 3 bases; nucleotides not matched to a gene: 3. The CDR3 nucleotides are TGTGCCTGGTCCGGGACAGGGGACACCGGGGAGCTGTTTTTT. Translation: CAWSGTGDTGELFF.

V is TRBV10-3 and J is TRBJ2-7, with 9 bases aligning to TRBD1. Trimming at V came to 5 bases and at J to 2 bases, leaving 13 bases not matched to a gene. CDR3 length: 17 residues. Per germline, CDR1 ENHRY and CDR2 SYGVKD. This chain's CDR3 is CAISSGTGIGSTYEQYF. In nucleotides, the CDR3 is TGTGCCATCAGTTCCGGGACAGGGATCGGGAGTACCTACGAGCAGTACTTC.